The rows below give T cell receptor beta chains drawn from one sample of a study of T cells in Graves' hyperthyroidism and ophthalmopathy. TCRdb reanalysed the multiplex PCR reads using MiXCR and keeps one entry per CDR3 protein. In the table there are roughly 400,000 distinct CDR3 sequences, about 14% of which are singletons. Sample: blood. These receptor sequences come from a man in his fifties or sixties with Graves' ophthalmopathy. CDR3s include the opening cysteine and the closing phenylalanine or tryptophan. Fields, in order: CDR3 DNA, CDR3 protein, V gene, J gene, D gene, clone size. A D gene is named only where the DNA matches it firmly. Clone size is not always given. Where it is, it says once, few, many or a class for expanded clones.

cdr3_nt: TGCAGTGCTAGTGTAGCGGGGCGAGACAATGAGCAGTTCTTC
cdr3_aa: CSASVAGRDNEQFF
v_call: TRBV20-1
j_call: TRBJ2-1
d_call: TRBD2
clone_size: many

cdr3_nt: TGTGCCACCAGCAGAGATAAATTACAGTCTAATGAAAAACTGTTTTTT
cdr3_aa: CATSRDKLQSNEKLFF
v_call: TRBV15
j_call: TRBJ1-4
d_call: -
clone_size: few

cdr3_nt: TGTGCCAGCAGCTTCCGGGACGTCGCCTACAATGAGCAGTTCTTC
cdr3_aa: CASSFRDVAYNEQFF
v_call: TRBV5-5
j_call: TRBJ2-1
d_call: -
clone_size: many

cdr3_nt: TGCGCCAGCAGCCAAGATTGGGGGTATGAGCAGTTCTTC
cdr3_aa: CASSQDWGYEQFF
v_call: TRBV4-1
j_call: TRBJ2-1
d_call: -
clone_size: -

cdr3_nt: TGTGCCAGCAGTTACAGTGGGACAGGACCCTACGAGCAGTACTTC
cdr3_aa: CASSYSGTGPYEQYF
v_call: TRBV6-2/TRBV6-3
j_call: TRBJ2-7
d_call: TRBD1
clone_size: many

cdr3_nt: TGTGCCAGCAGCGGAGGGAGGAGTGAGCAGTTCTTC
cdr3_aa: CASSGGRSEQFF
v_call: TRBV7-3
j_call: TRBJ2-1
d_call: -
clone_size: many

cdr3_nt: TGTGCCAGTCCTGGGACTAGCGGCCTCAATGAGCAGTTCTTC
cdr3_aa: CASPGTSGLNEQFF
v_call: TRBV6-2/TRBV6-3
j_call: TRBJ2-1
d_call: TRBD2
clone_size: few

cdr3_nt: TGTGCCAGCAGTTTATTCCGTGTGGGTGTTCCAGAGACCCAGTACTTC
cdr3_aa: CASSLFRVGVPETQYF
v_call: TRBV27
j_call: TRBJ2-5
d_call: -
clone_size: many

cdr3_nt: TGTGCCACCAGTGATCTTGGGGGGGCAGCTGGAGAGACCCAGTACTTC
cdr3_aa: CATSDLGGAAGETQYF
v_call: TRBV24-1
j_call: TRBJ2-5
d_call: -
clone_size: -

cdr3_nt: TGTGCCAGCAGCCCGGGGACGGTAGGTGGCTACACCTTC
cdr3_aa: CASSPGTVGGYTF
v_call: TRBV3-1
j_call: TRBJ1-2
d_call: -
clone_size: few

cdr3_nt: TGTGCCTGGAGTGGGGGACTAGCGAGCTCCTACGAGCAGTACTTC
cdr3_aa: CAWSGGLASSYEQYF
v_call: TRBV30
j_call: TRBJ2-7
d_call: TRBD2
clone_size: -

cdr3_nt: TGTGCCAGCAGTTTATTTGACAAGACTGAAGCTTTCTTT
cdr3_aa: CASSLFDKTEAFF
v_call: TRBV27
j_call: TRBJ1-1
d_call: -
clone_size: many

cdr3_nt: TGTGCCACCCTGACGGGACTGCTACAAGATACGCAGTATTTT
cdr3_aa: CATLTGLLQDTQYF
v_call: TRBV28
j_call: TRBJ2-3
d_call: -
clone_size: few

cdr3_nt: TGTGCCAGCAGTGACTTTGTCGTCTACGAGCAGTACTTC
cdr3_aa: CASSDFVVYEQYF
v_call: TRBV28
j_call: TRBJ2-7
d_call: -
clone_size: -

cdr3_nt: TGCAGTGCTAGAGATCCTGGGGGCCAGACCCAGTACTTC
cdr3_aa: CSARDPGGQTQYF
v_call: TRBV20-1
j_call: TRBJ2-5
d_call: -
clone_size: many

cdr3_nt: TGTGCCAGCAGCGTAAAACAGGGCTCCTACAATGAGCAGTTCTTC
cdr3_aa: CASSVKQGSYNEQFF
v_call: TRBV5-4
j_call: TRBJ2-1
d_call: -
clone_size: many

cdr3_nt: TGCGCCAGCAGCTTGACTAGCGGGAGGGCCTCAGATACGCAGTATTTT
cdr3_aa: CASSLTSGRASDTQYF
v_call: TRBV5-1
j_call: TRBJ2-3
d_call: TRBD2
clone_size: many

cdr3_nt: TGTGCCAGCAGCCATGCAGGCAGAGAGACCCAGTACTTC
cdr3_aa: CASSHAGRETQYF
v_call: TRBV7-3
j_call: TRBJ2-5
d_call: -
clone_size: many

cdr3_nt: TGTGCCAGCAGTTTCCAGAGCGAGACCCAGTACTTC
cdr3_aa: CASSFQSETQYF
v_call: TRBV12-3/TRBV12-4
j_call: TRBJ2-5
d_call: -
clone_size: many

cdr3_nt: TGCGCCAGCAGCCAAGATCTGGGTCGGAGATCCTACAATGAGCAGTTCTTC
cdr3_aa: CASSQDLGRRSYNEQFF
v_call: TRBV4-1
j_call: TRBJ2-1
d_call: -
clone_size: many

cdr3_nt: TGTGCCACCAGCAGAGATGGCAGCACAGCTTCACCCCTCCACTTT
cdr3_aa: CATSRDGSTASPLHF
v_call: TRBV15
j_call: TRBJ1-6
d_call: -
clone_size: -

cdr3_nt: TGTGCCAGCAGTTTATCGGCAGGGGGAGTGAAGGAGCAGTACTTC
cdr3_aa: CASSLSAGGVKEQYF
v_call: TRBV28
j_call: TRBJ2-7
d_call: TRBD1
clone_size: -

cdr3_nt: TGTGCCAGCAGCGACGCGGAAAATCAGCCCCAGCATTTT
cdr3_aa: CASSDAENQPQHF
v_call: TRBV12-3/TRBV12-4
j_call: TRBJ1-5
d_call: -
clone_size: few

cdr3_nt: TGCAGCGTGGCGACAGCACCCTCTGGAAACACCATATATTTT
cdr3_aa: CSVATAPSGNTIYF
v_call: TRBV29-1
j_call: TRBJ1-3
d_call: -
clone_size: -

cdr3_nt: TGCAGCGTTGAAGAGGGGGCGACCATCTCAGATACGCAGTATTTT
cdr3_aa: CSVEEGATISDTQYF
v_call: TRBV29-1
j_call: TRBJ2-3
d_call: -
clone_size: many

cdr3_nt: TGTGCCAGCTCACCACTTGACCAGTCGTCTGGCTACACCTTC
cdr3_aa: CASSPLDQSSGYTF
v_call: TRBV18
j_call: TRBJ1-2
d_call: -
clone_size: many

cdr3_nt: TGTGCCATCAGTGAAGAAACAGGGGGTGTCAATGAGCAGTTCTTC
cdr3_aa: CAISEETGGVNEQFF
v_call: TRBV10-3
j_call: TRBJ2-1
d_call: TRBD1
clone_size: few

cdr3_nt: TGCAGTGCTAGAGAGACTAGCGGGAGAAGAAATGAGCAGTTCTTC
cdr3_aa: CSARETSGRRNEQFF
v_call: TRBV20-1
j_call: TRBJ2-1
d_call: TRBD2
clone_size: -

cdr3_nt: TGTGCCAGCAGCTCAAGAACAGGGGTTAACACCGGGGAGCTGTTTTTT
cdr3_aa: CASSSRTGVNTGELFF
v_call: TRBV7-8
j_call: TRBJ2-2
d_call: TRBD1
clone_size: many

cdr3_nt: TGTGCCAGCAACGTAAATTATGGCTACACCTTC
cdr3_aa: CASNVNYGYTF
v_call: TRBV7-2
j_call: TRBJ1-2
d_call: -
clone_size: many

cdr3_nt: TGTGCCAGCAGCCACCAAAGGGGTCTAGCGGGAGTTCCCAATGAGCAGTTCTTC
cdr3_aa: CASSHQRGLAGVPNEQFF
v_call: TRBV3-1
j_call: TRBJ2-1
d_call: TRBD2
clone_size: many

cdr3_nt: TGTGCCAGCAACCGCAGCCAACGCACAGATACGCAGTATTTT
cdr3_aa: CASNRSQRTDTQYF
v_call: TRBV12-3/TRBV12-4
j_call: TRBJ2-3
d_call: -
clone_size: -

cdr3_nt: TGCGCCAGCAGCCTCCGAGTGGGACAGAATTTGGATGAGCAGTTCTTC
cdr3_aa: CASSLRVGQNLDEQFF
v_call: TRBV4-1
j_call: TRBJ2-1
d_call: TRBD1
clone_size: -

cdr3_nt: TGTGCCAGCAGCTTACCACTAGCGGGAAACAATGAGCAGTTCTTC
cdr3_aa: CASSLPLAGNNEQFF
v_call: TRBV7-2
j_call: TRBJ2-1
d_call: TRBD2
clone_size: many

cdr3_nt: TGCAGTGCTAGAACACTAGCGGGGCGTTGGGAGCAGTACTTC
cdr3_aa: CSARTLAGRWEQYF
v_call: TRBV20-1
j_call: TRBJ2-7
d_call: TRBD2
clone_size: -

cdr3_nt: TGTGCCAGCAGCTGGTCGGACAGGGTCAACACTGAAGCTTTCTTT
cdr3_aa: CASSWSDRVNTEAFF
v_call: TRBV11-3
j_call: TRBJ1-1
d_call: TRBD1
clone_size: many

cdr3_nt: TGTGCCAGCAGCCAACCGGGACTAGCGGGACTACCCTACGAGCAGTACTTC
cdr3_aa: CASSQPGLAGLPYEQYF
v_call: TRBV3-1
j_call: TRBJ2-7
d_call: TRBD2
clone_size: many

cdr3_nt: TGCTGTGCATTGGGGACAGGGGGCATCTCAGATACGCAGTATTTT
cdr3_aa: CCALGTGGISDTQYF
v_call: TRBV20-1
j_call: TRBJ2-3
d_call: TRBD1
clone_size: -

cdr3_nt: TGTGCCACCAACGGACAGGGGGGTGAGCAGTTCTTC
cdr3_aa: CATNGQGGEQFF
v_call: TRBV24-1
j_call: TRBJ2-1
d_call: TRBD1
clone_size: many

cdr3_nt: TGTGCCAGCTCACCAAAGTCTGGGACAGGGCTCTATGAGCAGTTCTTC
cdr3_aa: CASSPKSGTGLYEQFF
v_call: TRBV18
j_call: TRBJ2-1
d_call: TRBD1
clone_size: -

cdr3_nt: TGTGCCAGCAGCCAAGATCCACTTAGCAATCAGCCCCAGCATTTT
cdr3_aa: CASSQDPLSNQPQHF
v_call: TRBV3-1
j_call: TRBJ1-5
d_call: -
clone_size: many

cdr3_nt: TGTGCCAGCAGTGAATCTCTGGGACAGGGGGCATCGGGGGCCAACGTCCTGACTTTC
cdr3_aa: CASSESLGQGASGANVLTF
v_call: TRBV6-1
j_call: TRBJ2-6
d_call: TRBD1
clone_size: many

cdr3_nt: TGCAGTGCTAGAACTAGCGGGATTTACACCGGGGAGCTGTTTTTT
cdr3_aa: CSARTSGIYTGELFF
v_call: TRBV20-1
j_call: TRBJ2-2
d_call: TRBD2
clone_size: few

cdr3_nt: TGTGCCAGCACCACGGGGCCTACACGGTACGGGGAGCTGTTTTTT
cdr3_aa: CASTTGPTRYGELFF
v_call: TRBV11-2
j_call: TRBJ2-2
d_call: -
clone_size: many

cdr3_nt: TGTGCCAGCTCACCTCAGGGTTTGGGTGAAGCTTTCTTT
cdr3_aa: CASSPQGLGEAFF
v_call: TRBV18
j_call: TRBJ1-1
d_call: -
clone_size: many

cdr3_nt: TGTGCCACCAGCCCGTACCCCCGGGACAGTAAAAACATTCAGTACTTC
cdr3_aa: CATSPYPRDSKNIQYF
v_call: TRBV15
j_call: TRBJ2-4
d_call: TRBD1
clone_size: -

cdr3_nt: TGTGCCAGCAGAAACGGCGGTCCTAGCACAGATACGCAGTATTTT
cdr3_aa: CASRNGGPSTDTQYF
v_call: TRBV2
j_call: TRBJ2-3
d_call: -
clone_size: many

cdr3_nt: TGCAGCGTTGAACCCCGGGGAGCGGAGACTGGAAACACCATATATTTT
cdr3_aa: CSVEPRGAETGNTIYF
v_call: TRBV29-1
j_call: TRBJ1-3
d_call: -
clone_size: -

cdr3_nt: TGCAGTGCTCGTAGCGGGAGGAGGGACGAGCAGTACTTC
cdr3_aa: CSARSGRRDEQYF
v_call: TRBV20-1
j_call: TRBJ2-7
d_call: TRBD2
clone_size: many

cdr3_nt: TGTGCCAGTACCGACACACCTGGAAACACCATATATTTT
cdr3_aa: CASTDTPGNTIYF
v_call: TRBV19
j_call: TRBJ1-3
d_call: -
clone_size: -

cdr3_nt: TGCGCCAGCAGCTTCGGTGGGAGGGCCGTTGAGACCCAGTACTTC
cdr3_aa: CASSFGGRAVETQYF
v_call: TRBV5-1
j_call: TRBJ2-5
d_call: TRBD2
clone_size: few

cdr3_nt: TGTGCCTGGAGTCGGCTAGCGGGAGTAAAGGAGACCCAGTACTTC
cdr3_aa: CAWSRLAGVKETQYF
v_call: TRBV30
j_call: TRBJ2-5
d_call: TRBD2
clone_size: many

cdr3_nt: TGTGCCATCAGTGAGAGGCACACTGCGAACACCGGGGAGCTGTTTTTT
cdr3_aa: CAISERHTANTGELFF
v_call: TRBV10-3
j_call: TRBJ2-2
d_call: -
clone_size: -

cdr3_nt: TGTGCCAGCAGGGGACAGAATAATGAAAAACTGTTTTTT
cdr3_aa: CASRGQNNEKLFF
v_call: TRBV10-3
j_call: TRBJ1-4
d_call: TRBD1
clone_size: once

cdr3_nt: TGTGCCAGCTCACCAACTAGCACAACCGCTGGGTACGAGCAGTACTTC
cdr3_aa: CASSPTSTTAGYEQYF
v_call: TRBV18
j_call: TRBJ2-7
d_call: -
clone_size: few

cdr3_nt: TGTGCCAGCAGTTTTTCGTGGAACACTGAAGCTTTCTTT
cdr3_aa: CASSFSWNTEAFF
v_call: TRBV27
j_call: TRBJ1-1
d_call: -
clone_size: many

cdr3_nt: TGCAGTCCCTCATACGGGGGACAGGGGGCTAATACGCAGTATTTT
cdr3_aa: CSPSYGGQGANTQYF
v_call: TRBV20-1
j_call: TRBJ2-3
d_call: TRBD1
clone_size: many

cdr3_nt: TGTGCCAGCAAACCGGGACTAGCGGCAATTTACAATGAGCAGTTCTTC
cdr3_aa: CASKPGLAAIYNEQFF
v_call: TRBV6-1
j_call: TRBJ2-1
d_call: TRBD2
clone_size: few

cdr3_nt: TGTGCCAGCTCACCACAAACAGATACGCAGTATTTT
cdr3_aa: CASSPQTDTQYF
v_call: TRBV18
j_call: TRBJ2-3
d_call: -
clone_size: many

cdr3_nt: TGCAGCGTGGGGCTTGCCGGGACGCAAGAAAAACTGTTTTTT
cdr3_aa: CSVGLAGTQEKLFF
v_call: TRBV29-1
j_call: TRBJ1-4
d_call: -
clone_size: few